The entry below describes one T cell receptor beta chain. CDR3 length: 13 residues. Trimming pared 0 bases from V and 4 bases from J, leaving 9 bases between. Looked up from germline, CDR1 is GTSNPN and CDR2 is SVGIG (reference sequence). The sample is drawn from a study of control samples from healthy donors and cancer patients. Clones were read by immunoSEQ multiplex PCR, and TCRdb kept only the in-frame ones, dropping some. In total, the table holds some 190,000 clones. J is TRBJ1-2 and V is TRBV30; perhaps TRBD1 as D (6 bases). This sequence originates from a woman in her twenties or thirties in good health. Sequencing input: blood. As DNA, the CDR3 is TGTGCCTGGAGTGTCGGAGGGGGCTATGGCTACACCTTC. Amino acid sequence: CAWSVGGGYGYTF. Full variable domain (rest looked up from reference TRBV30 and TRBJ1-2): SQTIHQWPATLVQPVGSPLSLECTVEGTSNPNLYWYRQAAGRGLQLLFYSVGIGQISSEVPQNLSASRPQDRQFILSSKKLLLSDSGFYLCAWSVGGGYGYTFGSGTRLTVV.